The rows below give T cell receptor beta chains drawn from one sample of a study of blood T cells in healthy people across ages. TCRdb analysed the 5' RACE reads with MiXCR anew, one entry per CDR3 protein. This sample has about 680,000 distinct CDR3 sequences; 49% occur once, and the top ten carry roughly 34%. The material sequenced was blood. The origin of the receptors is a woman aged 55-69 years in good health. The CDR3 runs from the conserved cysteine through the conserved F or W.

j_call	v_call	cdr3_aa
-	TRBV7-2	CASSLSGRRSYEQYF
TRBJ1-4	TRBV7-2	CASSYREGEKLFF
TRBJ1-4	TRBV27	CASSLLSGAELFF
TRBJ2-3	TRBV7-6	CASSLPLRAHTDTQYF
TRBJ2-6	TRBV6-1	CASTLDRTSGANVLTF
TRBJ1-6	TRBV20-1	CSARDRTVAGTGSPLHF
TRBJ1-1	TRBV7-3	CASSGTGDTEAFF
TRBJ2-5	TRBV5-1	CASSLNRAPNEQYF
TRBJ1-2	TRBV6-5	CATRDTHYGYTF
TRBJ2-7	TRBV7-2	CASSLNFYEQYF
TRBJ2-3	TRBV15	CATSRVQAGVVDTQYF
TRBJ2-7	TRBV27	CASSLSAGLSSYEQYF
TRBJ1-6	TRBV7-3	CASSLNPAGNSPLHF
TRBJ2-5	TRBV6-2/TRBV6-3	CASGTSGRWQYF
TRBJ2-3	TRBV25-1	CASSAPRLVDTQYF
TRBJ1-2	TRBV6-1	CASSEARFSDRNYGYTF
TRBJ2-3	TRBV20-1	CSATPRLADVTDTQYF
TRBJ2-1	TRBV15	CATSRGGTSGTNEQFF
TRBJ2-1	TRBV20-1	CSARPPLVGEQFF
-	TRBV27	CASENSPPGQGYNEQYF
TRBJ1-2	TRBV6-6	CASSYRADRDNYGYTF
TRBJ2-4	TRBV27	CASSLSFQGLHIQYF
TRBJ2-5	TRBV7-2	CASSQRTDRTGYF
TRBJ2-4	TRBV15	CATSGRDGLQYF
TRBJ2-5	TRBV7-9	CASSFLAGGRGETQYF
TRBJ1-2	TRBV7-3	CASSSTGLAGYTF
TRBJ1-1	TRBV7-9	CASKGQGTANTEAFF
TRBJ2-2	TRBV5-1	CASSPGPGGYTGELFF
TRBJ1-1	TRBV30	CAWSVWEDAFF
TRBJ2-3	TRBV18	CASSPPGTHTQYF
TRBJ2-5	TRBV18	CASSPSGTGREQYF
TRBJ2-7	TRBV20-1	CSAKTSGRGGEQYF
TRBJ1-2	TRBV6-2/TRBV6-3	CASSLTGTGGYSYTF
TRBJ2-1	TRBV27	CASRPDRQTYNEQFF
TRBJ2-5	TRBV28	CASRGTSGRQETQYF
TRBJ2-3	TRBV9	CASSVKSMDTQYF
TRBJ1-1	TRBV4-2	CASSQLGQGGTEAFF
TRBJ2-3	TRBV7-2	CASSQVDTQYF
TRBJ2-2	TRBV5-6	CASSLQGRNTGERFF
TRBJ2-1	TRBV28	CASSRQTSGTIIGNEQFF
TRBJ2-2	TRBV3-1	CASTPGVTGELFF
TRBJ2-1	TRBV7-3	CASSLAGNHEQFF
TRBJ2-3	TRBV28	CASSSGTSGFTDTQYF
TRBJ2-4	TRBV5-1	CASSLGSSGKNIQYF
TRBJ2-1	TRBV4-1	CASSQDPGLAGDSSYNEQFF
TRBJ1-4	TRBV4-3	CASSQDWDSSANEKLFF
TRBJ2-1	TRBV15	CATSRDFGVRHEGEQFF
TRBJ1-1	TRBV2	CASSATGSLAFF
-	TRBV7-2	CASSLVGQGGSYEQYF
TRBJ1-6	TRBV2	CASSVGTGGYNSPLHF
TRBJ1-6	TRBV10-3	CASHRDYNSPLHF
TRBJ1-1	TRBV29-1	CSVPGGSTEAFF
TRBJ1-1	TRBV20-1	CSAAPVRQSQKAFF
TRBJ1-4	TRBV4-1	CASSQDRAGGEKLFF
TRBJ2-3	TRBV28	CAVRDSSTDTQYF
TRBJ2-3	TRBV5-1	CASSTSGDTDTQYF
-	TRBV20-1	CSAAPVGVSYEQYF
TRBJ2-3	TRBV20-1	CSASALIAGPTDTQYF
TRBJ2-4	TRBV7-8	CASSRLSGGKNIQYF